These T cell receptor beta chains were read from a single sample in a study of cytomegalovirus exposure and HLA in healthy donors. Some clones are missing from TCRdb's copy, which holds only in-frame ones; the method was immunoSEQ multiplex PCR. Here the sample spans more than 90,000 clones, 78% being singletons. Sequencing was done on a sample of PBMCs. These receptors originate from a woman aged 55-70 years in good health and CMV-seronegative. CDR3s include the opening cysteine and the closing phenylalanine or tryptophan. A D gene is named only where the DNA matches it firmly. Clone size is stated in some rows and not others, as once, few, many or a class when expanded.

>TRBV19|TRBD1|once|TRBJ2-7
CASSAGTGDEQYF
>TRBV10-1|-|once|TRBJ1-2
CASSDSSGGENGYTF
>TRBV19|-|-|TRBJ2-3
CASSIGTVLSDTQYF
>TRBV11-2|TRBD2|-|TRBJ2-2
CASSFAGVNTGELFF
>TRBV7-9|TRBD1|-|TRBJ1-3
CASSWTGGGNTIYF
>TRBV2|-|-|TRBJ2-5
CASCGTAETQYF
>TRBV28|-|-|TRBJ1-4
CASSLNLPETADEKLFF
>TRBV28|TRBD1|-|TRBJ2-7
CASSSGQGTYEQYF
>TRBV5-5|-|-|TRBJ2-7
CASSLGERLVSYEQYF
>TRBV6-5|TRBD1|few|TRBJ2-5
CASGTQGDAGETQYF
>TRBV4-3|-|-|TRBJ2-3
CASSPGGGSGYTDTQYF
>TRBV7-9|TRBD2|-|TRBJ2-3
CASSAGTSGDVDTQYF
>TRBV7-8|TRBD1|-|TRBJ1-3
CASRTTGNTIYF
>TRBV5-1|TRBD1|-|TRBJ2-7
CASSLGQVSSYEQYF
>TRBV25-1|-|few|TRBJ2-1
CASSRAVYNEQFF
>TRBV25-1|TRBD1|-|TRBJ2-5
CASSDQTGWATQYF
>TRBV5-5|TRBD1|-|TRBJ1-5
CASSLPGTAGNQPQHF
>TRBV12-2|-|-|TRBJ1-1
CASRIGQGARTEAFF
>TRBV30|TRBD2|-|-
CAWSVAGSYEQYF
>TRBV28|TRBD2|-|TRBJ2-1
CASSFPSAGGDLGNEQFF
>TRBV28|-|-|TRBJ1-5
CASSSLGGVGSNQPQHF
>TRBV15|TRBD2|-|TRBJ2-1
CATSRDGTSGVNNEQFF